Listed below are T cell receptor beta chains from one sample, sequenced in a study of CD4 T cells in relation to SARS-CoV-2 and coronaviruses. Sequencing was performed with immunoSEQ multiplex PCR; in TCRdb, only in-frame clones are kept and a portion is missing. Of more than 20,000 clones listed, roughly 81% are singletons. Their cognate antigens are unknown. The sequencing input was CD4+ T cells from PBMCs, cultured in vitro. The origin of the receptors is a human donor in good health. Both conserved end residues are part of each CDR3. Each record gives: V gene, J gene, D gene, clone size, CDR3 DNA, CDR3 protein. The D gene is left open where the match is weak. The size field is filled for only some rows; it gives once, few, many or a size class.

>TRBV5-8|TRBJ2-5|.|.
TGTGCCAGCAGCTTCTCCGGGACCAAAGAGACCCAGTACTTC
CASSFSGTKETQYF
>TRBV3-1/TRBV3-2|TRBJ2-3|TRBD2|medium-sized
TGTGCCAGCAGCCAAGATGGGGTAGCGGGACTTACTAAGGCAACAGATACGCAGTATTTT
CASSQDGVAGLTKATDTQYF
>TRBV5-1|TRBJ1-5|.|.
TGCGCCAGCAGCGAAACCGGGACCACCGGAGGGCAGCCCCAGCATTTT
CASSETGTTGGQPQHF
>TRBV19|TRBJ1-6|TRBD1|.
TGTGCCAGTAGTAAATCGACAGGGGGCAATTCACCCCTCCACTTT
CASSKSTGGNSPLHF
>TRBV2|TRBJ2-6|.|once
TGTGCCAGCAGTGAAACTTTCGCTGGGGCCAACGTCCTGACTTTC
CASSETFAGANVLTF
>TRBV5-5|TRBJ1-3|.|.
TGTGCCAGCAGCGCGTCCGTGGGGCGGGACACCATATATTTT
CASSASVGRDTIYF
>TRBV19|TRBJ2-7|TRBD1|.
TGTGCCAGTAGTAGTAGATTGTACAGGGGAGTCTACGAGCAGTACTTC
CASSSRLYRGVYEQYF
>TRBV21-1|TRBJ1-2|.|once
TGTGCCAGCTCCCAGGGGGGGGGCTCGAACTATGGCTACACCTTC
CASSQGGGSNYGYTF
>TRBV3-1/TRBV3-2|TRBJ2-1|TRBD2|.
TGTGCCAGCAGCCAAGGTGGGACTACTGCTTACAATGAGCAGTTCTTC
CASSQGGTTAYNEQFF
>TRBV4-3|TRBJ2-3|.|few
TGCGCCAGCAGCCAAGGTCGGGGCACAGATACGCAGTATTTT
CASSQGRGTDTQYF
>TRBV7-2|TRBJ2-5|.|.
TGTGCCAGCAGCCCAGGTGGGGGTACCGGGCGAACCCAGTACTTC
CASSPGGGTGRTQYF
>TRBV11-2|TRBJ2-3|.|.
TGTGCCAGCAGCTTAGACAGGGGATCAGATACGCAGTATTTT
CASSLDRGSDTQYF
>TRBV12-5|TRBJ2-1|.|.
TGTGCTAGTGGTTTGCTGACCAGTGGTGAGCAGTTCTTC
CASGLLTSGEQFF
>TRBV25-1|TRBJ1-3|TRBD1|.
TGTGCCAGCAGGGCCCCCCCCGGGACAGGCTCTGGAAACACCATATATTTT
CASRAPPGTGSGNTIYF
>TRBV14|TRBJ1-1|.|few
TGTGCCAGCAGCCAATTTTCGAGCAGAGCTTTCTTT
CASSQFSSRAFF
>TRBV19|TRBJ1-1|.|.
TGTGCCAGTAGTGGCTGGGGGGTACCGAACACTGAAGCTTTCTTT
CASSGWGVPNTEAFF
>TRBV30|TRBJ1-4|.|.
TGTGCCTGGAGTGTACCCGGGTTTAATGAAAAACTGTTTTTT
CAWSVPGFNEKLFF
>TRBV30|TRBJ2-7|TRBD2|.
TGTGCCTGGAGCGCCCTACCGGGACTAGCGCACTCCTACGAGCAGTACTTC
CAWSALPGLAHSYEQYF
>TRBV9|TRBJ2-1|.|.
TGTGCCAGCAGCGTAGGCCACCCGGGCGCCCCCCATCTACCCACCTACAATGAGCAGTTCTTC
CASSVGHPGAPHLPTYNEQFF
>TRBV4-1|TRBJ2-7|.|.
TGCGCCAGCAGCCAAGTTTCAAAGGATGGCGAGCAGTACTTC
CASSQVSKDGEQYF
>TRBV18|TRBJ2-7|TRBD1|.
TGTGCCAGCTCGGCGGGACAGGGACTACCCTACGAGCAGTACTTC
CASSAGQGLPYEQYF
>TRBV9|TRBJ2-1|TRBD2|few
TGTGCCAGCAGCCTCGGGACTAGCGGGGGGGCGAGTAGGTCCTACAATGAGCAGTTCTTC
CASSLGTSGGASRSYNEQFF
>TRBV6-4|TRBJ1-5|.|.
TGTGCCAGCGGGGACATGTTCGGGCAGCCCCAGCATTTT
CASGDMFGQPQHF
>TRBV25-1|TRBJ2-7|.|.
TGTGCCACCCAAGGTAGCCTTAGCTCCTACGAGCAGTACTTC
CATQGSLSSYEQYF
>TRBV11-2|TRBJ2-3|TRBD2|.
TGTGCCAGCAGCAGCGGACTAGCGGGGGGGATCACAGATACGCAGTATTTT
CASSSGLAGGITDTQYF
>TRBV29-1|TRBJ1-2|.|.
TGCAGCGTTGGTGGACAGTCTTCCCGCGGGGGCTACACCTTC
CSVGGQSSRGGYTF
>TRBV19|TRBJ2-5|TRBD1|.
TGTGCCAGTAGTCACACCCCGGGACAGGGTTGGGAGACCCAGTACTTC
CASSHTPGQGWETQYF
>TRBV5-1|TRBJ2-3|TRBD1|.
TGCGCCAGCAGCTTGGTGACAGGGTATTCAGATACGCAGTATTTT
CASSLVTGYSDTQYF
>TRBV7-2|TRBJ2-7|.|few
TGTGCCAGCACCCGTGGCCAGGGGCGCTACGAGCAGTACTTC
CASTRGQGRYEQYF
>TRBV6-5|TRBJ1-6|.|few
TGTGCCAGCGGGGGGGGACGCTCACCCCTCCACTTT
CASGGGRSPLHF
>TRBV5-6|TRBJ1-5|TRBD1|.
TGTGCCAGCAGCTTGGGAGACAGGGGGCTGGATCAGCCCCAGCATTTT
CASSLGDRGLDQPQHF
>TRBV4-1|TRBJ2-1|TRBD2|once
TGCGCCAGCAGCCTAGCGGGAGACCATCATGAGCAGTTCTTC
CASSLAGDHHEQFF
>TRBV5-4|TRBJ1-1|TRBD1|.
TGTGCCAGCATGGTACGAGGGGGCGAAGCTTTCTTT
CASMVRGGEAFF
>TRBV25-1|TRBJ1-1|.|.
TGTGCCAGCAAATTAAACACTGAAGCTTTCTTT
CASKLNTEAFF
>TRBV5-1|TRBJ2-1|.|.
TGCGCCAGCAGCTTGGAACTGGACAATGAGCAGTTCTTC
CASSLELDNEQFF
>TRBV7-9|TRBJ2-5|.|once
TGTGCCAGCAGCTTAACAGGGCTAGAGACCCAGTACTTC
CASSLTGLETQYF
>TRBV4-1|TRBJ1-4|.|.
TGCGCCAGCAGCCAAGTAAGTCTCGATGAAAAACTGTTTTTT
CASSQVSLDEKLFF
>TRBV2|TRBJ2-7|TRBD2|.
TGTGCCAGCAGTGTGGCGGGAGGACGCTACGAGCAGTACTTC
CASSVAGGRYEQYF
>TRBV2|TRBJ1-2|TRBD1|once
TGTGCCAGCAGCCAACACCAGGCCGGGACAGCATATGGCTACACCTTC
CASSQHQAGTAYGYTF
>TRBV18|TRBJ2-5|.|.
TGTGCCAGCTCATGGGACCAAGAGACCCAGTACTTC
CASSWDQETQYF
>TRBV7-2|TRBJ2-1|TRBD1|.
TGTGCCAGCAGCTTATCGGACAGGGTCGGCGAGCAGTTCTTC
CASSLSDRVGEQFF
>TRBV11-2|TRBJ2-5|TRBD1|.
TGTGCCAGCAGCCGTAGGGGGACAGGGTTCGGGACCCAGTACTTC
CASSRRGTGFGTQYF
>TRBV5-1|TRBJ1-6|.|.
TGCGCCAGCAGCCCCCGGGACGACAATTCACCCCTCCACTTT
CASSPRDDNSPLHF
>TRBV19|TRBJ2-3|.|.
TGTGCCAGTAGTATAGATCTCGGGGGAGGGGGGGATACGCAGTATTTT
CASSIDLGGGGDTQYF
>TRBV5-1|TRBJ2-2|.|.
TGCGCCAGCAGCTTGGAGCGGAACACCGGGGAGCTGTTTTTT
CASSLERNTGELFF
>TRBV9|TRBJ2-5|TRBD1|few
TGTGCCAGCAGCGTAGCTACGGGACAGAAAGAGACCCAGTACTTC
CASSVATGQKETQYF
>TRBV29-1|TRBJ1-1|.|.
TGCAGCGTTGATCGGGGAATGAACACTGAAGCTTTCTTT
CSVDRGMNTEAFF